Below are 16 T cell receptor beta chains sequenced from a single sample in a study of CD8 T cells in ankylosing spondylitis. TCRdb redid the calling of the 5' RACE reads with MiXCR, one entry per CDR3 protein. The table shows about 120,000 distinct CDR3 sequences, with roughly an eighth occurring only once. The sample was blood, either unsorted or a sorted T cell fraction (not recorded which). The receptors were gathered from a female donor with ankylosing spondylitis or in good health (not recorded which).

This clonotype has at least ten counts. This CDR3 is CSASGTGEKANIQYF. DNA of the CDR3: TGCAGTGCTAGCGGGACAGGCGAGAAGGCGAACATTCAGTACTTC. J is TRBJ2-4 and V is TRBV20-1; TRBD1 matches at 8 bases. Germline V CDR1 and CDR2: DFQATT, SNEGSKA (reference sequence). V trimming: 3 bases; J trimming: 7 bases; junction bases outside the gene matches: 11. The CDR3 extends over 15 amino acids.

The gene calls are TRBV4-2 and TRBJ1-1; D not resolved. The CDR3 sequence is 14 residues long. From germline, CDR1 is LGHNA and CDR2 YNFKEQ. Deletions cut 4 bases from V and 0 bases from J, with 9 bases between. CDR3 sequence (DNA): TGTGCCAGCAGCCTCAACAGAGTGAACACTGAAGCTTTCTTT. Protein: CASSLNRVNTEAFF.

In DNA, the CDR3 is TGTGCCACCAGCAGAGGCAATAATCAGCCCCAGCATTTT. As protein: CATSRGNNQPQHF. V usage is TRBV15 and J usage is TRBJ1-5; D not certain. This CDR3 region has 13 residues. The V gene lost 1 base and the J gene lost 4 bases, with 5 bases spanning the gap. Germline V gene data show CDR1 as LNHNV and CDR2 as YYDKDF (reference sequence).

This clonotype was counted many times. The chain carries TRBV20-1 and TRBJ2-7, with no clear D. The V gene lost 3 bases and the J gene lost 0 bases, with 15 bases spanning the gap. The V gene's germline CDR1 is DFQATT and CDR2 SNEGSKA (reference sequence). The CDR3 has 15 residues. CDR3 residues: CSASPLGLSSYEQYF. The CDR3 DNA reads TGCAGTGCTAGTCCCCTAGGGCTGAGCTCCTACGAGCAGTACTTC.

This rearrangement joins TRBV11-1 to TRBJ2-1; 11 bases are shared with TRBD2. V shed 4 bases, J shed 6 bases, and the junction held 5 bases outside the gene matches. Per the germline V gene, CDR1 is SGHAT and CDR2 is FQDESV (reference sequence). The CDR3 has 15 amino acids. CDR3 in amino acids: CASSSGTSGVNEQFF. The CDR3 DNA reads TGTGCCAGCAGCTCCGGGACTAGCGGTGTCAATGAGCAGTTCTTC.

The CDR3 loop reads CASSKDSYEQYF. The CDR3 nucleotides are TGTGCCAGCAGCAAGGACAGTTACGAGCAGTACTTC. J is TRBJ2-7 and V is TRBV7-2, with TRBD1 as a possible D gene (6 bases). Germline V lookup: CDR1 SGHTA, CDR2 FQGNSA. V was clipped by 5 bases and J by 4 bases, with 9 bases between them. This CDR3 spans 12 amino acids.

This clonotype was observed at least ten times. The J gene is TRBJ2-2, the V gene TRBV24-1, with TRBD1 matching over 9 bases. J gave up 0 bases and V 3 bases, and 1 base lay outside the gene matches. The V gene's germline CDR1 is KGHDR and CDR2 SFDVKD. The CDR3 runs to 16 residues. In DNA form, the CDR3 reads TGTGCCACCAGTGATGGGGACAGGGCGAACACCGGGGAGCTGTTTTTT. Residues: CATSDGDRANTGELFF.

The genes are TRBV5-1 and TRBJ2-7; 14 nucleotides agree with TRBD2. Per germline, CDR1 SGHRS and CDR2 YFSETQ. V shed 4 bases and J 11 bases; nucleotides not matched to a gene: 14. This CDR3 is 16 amino acids long. CDR3 coding DNA: TGCGCCAGCAGCGATCCCGGGACTAGCGGGAGCCCCTTCAAGTACTTC. Its translation: CASSDPGTSGSPFKYF.

The chain employs TRBV6-6 and TRBJ2-7, with no clear D. Germline V CDR1 and CDR2: MNHNY, SVGAGI (reference sequence). This CDR3 has 13 amino acids. Trimming took 8 bases from V and 2 from J, leaving 13 bases between them. CDR3 nucleotides: TGTGCCAGCGGCACCCCGGAGCCCTACGAGCAGTACTTC. It yields the protein CASGTPEPYEQYF.

The rearrangement joins TRBV6-1 to TRBJ2-2; TRBD1 is a possible D gene (6 bases). The germline V and J ends were trimmed by 7 bases and 4 bases, with 16 bases remaining between them. Germline V gene lookup returns CDR1 MNHNS and CDR2 SASEGT. CDR3 length equals 15 residues. CDR3 sequence reads: CASTDTGFPTGELFF. In DNA form, the CDR3 reads TGTGCCAGCACCGACACAGGGTTCCCCACCGGGGAGCTGTTTTTT.

This clonotype was picked up a small number of times. V usage is TRBV3-1 and J usage is TRBJ2-3; maybe TRBD2 (5 bases). V lost 1 base and J lost 6, with 20 bases in between. Germline CDR1 LGHDT, CDR2 YNNKEL (reference sequence). This CDR3 region has 17 residues. The CDR3 region has the DNA TGTGCCAGCAGCCAAGTCATCGGGAAGACACTGGGGGATACGCAGTATTTT. Its translation: CASSQVIGKTLGDTQYF.

This clonotype occurred once. This sequence joins TRBV28 and TRBJ1-5; no firm D call. The CDR3 runs 13 residues. Trimming took off 3 bases at V and 4 bases at J, with 7 bases between the two ends. Germline assignment: CDR1 MDHEN and CDR2 SYDVKM. Here the CDR3 DNA reads TGTGCCAGCAGTTTCGCGGGGAATCAGCCCCAGCATTTT. It codes for CASSFAGNQPQHF.

This clonotype occurred a few times. This chain uses TRBV7-6 with TRBJ2-3; D ambiguous. The CDR3 contains 15 residues. Germline CDR1 SGHVS, CDR2 FNYEAQ. V lost 2 bases, J lost 0 bases, and 9 bases lay in between. The CDR3 spells CASSLSVSSTDTQYF. CDR3 nucleotides: TGTGCCAGCAGCTTATCGGTCAGTAGCACAGATACGCAGTATTTT.

This clonotype has at least ten counts. V gene TRBV20-1 combines with J gene TRBJ2-3; the match to TRBD2 covers 9 bases. Germline CDR1 reads DFQATT; CDR2 reads SNEGSKA (reference sequence). CDR3 length: 17 residues. The J segment lost 2 bases and the V segment lost 6 bases, leaving 15 bases of the junction unmatched. CDR3 amino acids: CSARWRGGRSHTDTQYF. For the CDR3, the DNA is TGCAGTGCCCGGTGGCGGGGGGGCCGATCTCACACAGATACGCAGTATTTT.

As DNA, the CDR3 is TGCAGTGCTAGCTCGGGAAGAACGAATGAGCAGTTCTTC. Translation gives CSASSGRTNEQFF. The J gene is TRBJ2-1, the V gene TRBV20-1; D possibly corresponds to TRBD2 (5 bases). In germline, CDR1 is DFQATT, CDR2 SNEGSKA (reference sequence). The CDR3 covers 13 residues. The ends were cut back, 3 bases at V and 7 bases at J, with 13 bases in the middle.

This clonotype was counted ten times or more. The chain uses TRBV5-1 and TRBJ1-2, with a possible D match to TRBD1 (5 bases). V dropped 0 bases and J dropped 6 bases, with 9 bases sitting between them. The germline gives CDR1 SGHRS, CDR2 YFSETQ. The CDR3 sequence is 13 residues long. CDR3 coding DNA: TGCGCCAGCAGCTTGGGGGAAGGGGATGGCTACACCTTC. Encoded protein: CASSLGEGDGYTF.